Below, 10 T cell receptor beta chains from the same sample are listed, as sequenced in a study of technical replicates of blood from a handful of donors. Method: immunoSEQ multiplex PCR; TCRdb's copy keeps in-frame clones and lacks some. The profile covers around 76,000 clones, with 95% to 98% appearing a single time and around 0.22% taken by the ten largest. The sample consisted of T cells isolated from PBMCs. The receptors stem from a human donor in good health.

V gene TRBV30 combines with J gene TRBJ2-7; 7 bases line up with TRBD1. Germline loops: CDR1 GTSNPN, CDR2 SVGIG (reference sequence). V trimming: 6 bases; J trimming: 4 bases; junction bases outside the gene matches: 12. The CDR3 is 14 residues long. This CDR3 reads CACQYGQDPYEQYF. The CDR3 DNA reads TGTGCCTGCCAATATGGACAGGATCCGTACGAGCAGTACTTC. Full variable domain (rest looked up from reference TRBV30 and TRBJ2-7): SQTIHQWPATLVQPVGSPLSLECTVEGTSNPNLYWYRQAAGRGLQLLFYSVGIGQISSEVPQNLSASRPQDRQFILSSKKLLLSDSGFYLCACQYGQDPYEQYFGPGTRLTVT.

V usage is TRBV6-1 and J usage is TRBJ1-4; no clear D. This CDR3 is 13 amino acids long. Germline CDR1 reads MNHNS; CDR2 reads SASEGT. The V end lost 1 base, the J end lost 8 bases, and 8 bases lay between the germline ends. The CDR3 loop is CASSEDFMEKLFF. The DNA of the CDR3 is TGTGCCAGCAGTGAAGATTTCATGGAAAAACTGTTTTTT.

The chain's CDR3 is CASSSGTSGPDTQYF. CDR3 nucleotides: TGTGCCAGCAGCTCCGGGACTAGTGGGCCAGATACGCAGTATTTT. This chain connects TRBV5-4 to TRBJ2-3; 8 nucleotides match TRBD2. Per the germline V gene, CDR1 is SGHNT and CDR2 is YYREEE (reference sequence). V gave up 3 bases and J gave up 4 bases; unmatched junction bases: 7. The CDR3 consists of 15 residues.

Here the CDR3 DNA reads TGCGCCAGCCAGAAGACGACTAGCGGGACGGCAGATACGCAGTATTTT. As protein: CASQKTTSGTADTQYF. This chain connects TRBV5-1 to TRBJ2-3; TRBD2 matches at 11 bases. Germline V gene sequence: CDR1 SGHRS, CDR2 YFSETQ. Trimming removed 7 bases from V and 4 bases from J; junction bases left unmatched: 11. CDR3 size: 16 residues.

CDR3: CASSTSGRAGAAKNIQYF. CDR3 in DNA: TGTGCCAGCAGTACAAGCGGGAGGGCCGGCGCGGCCAAAAACATTCAGTACTTC. The V and J genes are TRBV28 and TRBJ2-4; 10 bases fit TRBD2. V was clipped by 5 bases and J by 1 base; unmatched bases: 11. The CDR3 runs to 18 residues. The germline V gene encodes CDR1 MDHEN and CDR2 SYDVKM.

The chain carries TRBV19 and TRBJ2-7; a possible D gene is TRBD2 (6 bases). The CDR3 has 13 amino acids. Deletions cut 3 bases from V and 4 bases from J, with 10 bases between. Germline loops: CDR1 LNHDA, CDR2 SQIVND (reference sequence). The CDR3 DNA reads TGTGCCAGTAGTATGGAGGGGAGGTACGAGCAGTACTTC. Its protein is CASSMEGRYEQYF. The variable domain in full, completed from reference TRBV19 and TRBJ2-7, reads DGGITQSPKYLFRKEGQNVTLSCEQNLNHDAMYWYRQDPGQGLRLIYYSQIVNDFQKGDIAEGYSVSREKKESFPLTVTSAQKNPTAFYLCASSMEGRYEQYFGPGTRLTVT.

The V call is TRBV29-1, the J call TRBJ2-7; TRBD2 might be the D (6 bases). The V end lost 4 bases, the J end lost 3 bases, and 16 bases lay between the germline ends. Germline V gene data show CDR1 as SQVTM and CDR2 as ANQGSEA. The CDR3 consists of 14 residues. The DNA for the CDR3 is TGCAGCGTTGGGCGGGAACGGAGCTACTACGAGCAGTACTTC. Its protein is CSVGRERSYYEQYF.

The rearrangement uses TRBV19 and TRBJ1-3; D gene ambiguous. Germline-derived CDR1 and CDR2 are LNHDA and SQIVND (reference sequence). The CDR3 contains 15 residues. V lost 8 bases to trimming and J lost 0 bases, with 14 bases between them. The CDR3 region has the DNA TGTGCCAGTGCCGTCGACTTGAGCTCTGGAAACACCATATATTTT. Its protein is CASAVDLSSGNTIYF.

This chain connects TRBV7-3 to TRBJ1-1; no definite D call. The CDR3 spans 13 residues. V dropped 5 bases and J dropped 1 base, with 8 bases sitting between them. Germline CDR1 SGHTA, CDR2 FQGTGA. In DNA, the CDR3 is TGTGCCAGCAGCCACAACAGGAACACTGAAGCTTTCTTT. This sequence encodes CASSHNRNTEAFF.

This rearrangement joins TRBV2 to TRBJ1-1, with TRBD1 matching over 7 bases. Germline CDR1 is SNHLY and CDR2 is FYNNEI. V dropped 7 bases and J dropped 10; count of bases not matched to a gene: 9. The CDR3 has 12 residues. For the CDR3, the DNA is TGTGCCAGCACAAAACTACAGGGGACAGCTTTCTTT. Translated: CASTKLQGTAFF.